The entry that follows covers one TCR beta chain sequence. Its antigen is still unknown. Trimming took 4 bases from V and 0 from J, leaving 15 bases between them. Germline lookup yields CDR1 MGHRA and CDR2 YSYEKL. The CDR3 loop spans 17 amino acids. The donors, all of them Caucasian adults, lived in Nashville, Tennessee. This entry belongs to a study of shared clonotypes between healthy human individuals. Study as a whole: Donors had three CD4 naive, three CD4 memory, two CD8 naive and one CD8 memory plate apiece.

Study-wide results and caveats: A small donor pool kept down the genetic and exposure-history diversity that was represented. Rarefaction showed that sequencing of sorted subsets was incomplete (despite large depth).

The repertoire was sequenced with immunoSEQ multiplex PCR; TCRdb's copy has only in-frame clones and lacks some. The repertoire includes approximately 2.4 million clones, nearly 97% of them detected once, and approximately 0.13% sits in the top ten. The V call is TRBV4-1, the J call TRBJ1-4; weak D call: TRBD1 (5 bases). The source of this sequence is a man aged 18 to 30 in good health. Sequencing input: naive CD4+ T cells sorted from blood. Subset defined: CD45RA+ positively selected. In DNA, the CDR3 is TGCGCCAGCAGCCGCCTCCCCGGGGGGACAACTAATGAAAAACTGTTTTTT. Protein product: CASSRLPGGTTNEKLFF.